This is a list of T cell receptor beta chains from one sample in a study of blood T cell repertoires in COVID-19. Data came from immunoSEQ multiplex PCR; TCRdb stores just in-frame clones and leaves some out. The sample has about 310,000 clones, roughly 91% seen once; the top ten hold 1%. Sequenced input: peripheral blood. These receptors were collected from a man aged 50 to 59 with active or convalescent COVID-19. The CDR3 runs from the conserved cysteine through the conserved F or W. A D gene is named only where the DNA matches it firmly. Expanded clones are given a class, and other clones once, few, many or no size at all.

>.|TRBJ1-2|TRBV7-2|TRBD1
CASSLIGTAYGYTF
TGTGCCAGCAGCTTAATTGGGACAGCCTATGGCTACACCTTC
>.|TRBJ2-5|TRBV6-1|.
CASSENLGRETQYF
TGTGCCAGCAGTGAAAACTTGGGGAGGGAGACCCAGTACTTC
>.|TRBJ1-5|TRBV6-2/TRBV6-3|.
CASSLQFAADYSNQPQHF
TGTGCCAGCAGCCTTCAATTCGCAGCAGACTATAGCAATCAGCCCCAGCATTTT
>.|TRBJ2-1|TRBV2|.
CASNSQGNRAYNEQFF
TGTGCCAGCAACTCTCAGGGGAATCGGGCTTACAATGAGCAGTTCTTC
>.|TRBJ2-6|TRBV7-2|.
CASSLEGQFGANVLTF
TGTGCCAGCAGCTTAGAGGGACAATTTGGGGCCAACGTCCTGACTTTC
>once|TRBJ1-2|TRBV5-5|TRBD1
CASSPGQGANYGYTF
TGTGCCAGCAGCCCGGGACAGGGGGCTAACTATGGCTACACCTTC
>.|TRBJ2-3|TRBV24-1|TRBD1
CATSRDRRTDTQYF
TGTGCCACCAGCCGGGACAGACGCACAGATACGCAGTATTTT
>.|TRBJ1-1|TRBV5-1|.
CASSLIQQGNTEAFF
TGCGCCAGCAGCTTGATCCAACAGGGGAACACTGAAGCTTTCTTT
>.|TRBJ2-2|TRBV28|TRBD2
CASTGGGRTGELFF
TGTGCCAGCACCGGGGGGGGGCGCACCGGGGAGCTGTTTTTT
>.|TRBJ1-4|TRBV28|.
CASRPGGAREKLFF
TGTGCCAGCAGGCCTGGCGGGGCTCGCGAAAAACTGTTTTTT